This TCR beta chain was obtained from a study of early T cells in non-severe SARS-CoV-2 infection. Germline lookup yields CDR1 DFQATT and CDR2 SNEGSKA (reference sequence). The CDR3 covers 13 residues. V was trimmed by 5 bases and J by 5 bases, leaving 13 bases between them. There are a few counts of this clonotype. MiXCR, applied by TCRdb to the 5' RACE reads, yields one record per CDR3 protein. The sample has 80,000 or so distinct CDR3 sequences; around 15% are singletons. V is TRBV20-1 and J is TRBJ2-1; tentatively, D is TRBD2 (5 bases). Sequenced: whole blood. This clonotype originated in an adult who was a healthcare worker with PCR-confirmed SARS-CoV-2 infection or an uninfected control (not recorded which). CDR3 bases: TGCAGTGCTTTCGCGGGTGGAGACAATGAGCAGTTCTTC. Translation: CSAFAGGDNEQFF.